A selection of T cell receptor beta chains follows, all from one sample in a study of cytomegalovirus exposure and HLA in healthy donors. TCRdb's table, derived via immunoSEQ multiplex PCR, lists solely in-frame clones and lacks some. Among 150,000 to 200,000 clones listed, about 80% were seen once. The material sequenced was PBMCs. The receptors shown here come from a woman aged 25 to 39 in good health and CMV-seronegative. CDR3s include the opening cysteine and the closing phenylalanine or tryptophan. The order of the fields is D gene, clone size, J gene, V gene, CDR3 DNA, CDR3 protein. D genes are given only for firm matches. Only some rows state a clone size, as once, few, many or a class for expanded clones.

>TRBD2|.|TRBJ2-1|TRBV4-3
TGCGCCAGCAGCCAAGATCTGGGCGGGGGGACCTACAATGAGCAGTTCTTC
CASSQDLGGGTYNEQFF
>.|.|TRBJ2-7|TRBV27
TGTGCCACGTCGCCTGGCCTAGTTGACGAGCAGTACTTC
CATSPGLVDEQYF
>.|.|TRBJ2-1|TRBV5-4
TGTGCCAGCAGCTTTGGTGGGCTAGCGAGATACAATGAGCAGTTCTTC
CASSFGGLARYNEQFF
>TRBD2|.|TRBJ2-3|TRBV5-1
TGCGCCAGCAGCCAACTAGCGATGAGCACAGATACGCAGTATTTT
CASSQLAMSTDTQYF
>TRBD1|.|TRBJ1-2|TRBV28
TGTGCCAGCAGTTTGACAGGGGTGGGCTACACCTTC
CASSLTGVGYTF
>.|.|TRBJ1-4|TRBV4-1
TGCGCCAGCAGCCCCGGGCACAGGGCAACCGAAAAACTGTTTTTT
CASSPGHRATEKLFF
>TRBD1|.|TRBJ2-7|TRBV7-6
TGTGCCAGCAGCTTAGCGGGGACAGGCCTCTACGAGCAGTACTTC
CASSLAGTGLYEQYF
>.|.|TRBJ1-1|TRBV18
TGTGCCAGCTCACACGACAGGAACACTGAAGCTTTCTTT
CASSHDRNTEAFF
>.|.|TRBJ2-3|TRBV6-5
TGTGCCAGCAGTTTCCGACAGCACACAGATACGCAGTATTTT
CASSFRQHTDTQYF
>TRBD2|few|TRBJ2-3|TRBV7-9
TGTGCCAGCAGCTGGATAGCGGGAGGGGGAGGCACAGATACGCAGTATTTT
CASSWIAGGGGTDTQYF
>TRBD2|.|TRBJ2-2|TRBV19
TGTGCCAGTAGTATTCCCTTTGGACTAGCGGGGGGGACCGGGGAGCTGTTTTTT
CASSIPFGLAGGTGELFF
>TRBD1|.|TRBJ1-6|TRBV6-4
TGTGCCAGCCCGGCAGGGGGCCTTAATTCACCCCTCCACTTT
CASPAGGLNSPLHF
>.|.|TRBJ1-6|TRBV2
TGTGCCAGCTGGAGGGGAAACCTTAATTCACCCCTCCACTTT
CASWRGNLNSPLHF
>TRBD2|.|TRBJ2-7|TRBV4-3
TGCGCCAGCAGCCAAGACAGCGGGAGTCGGTACGAGCAGTACTTC
CASSQDSGSRYEQYF
>TRBD2|.|TRBJ2-3|TRBV5-1
TGCGCCAGCAGCTTGGACGGCGGGGGGGCAGCTACGCAGTATTTT
CASSLDGGGAATQYF
>.|few|TRBJ1-6|TRBV6-5
TGTGCCAGCAGTTCGCGGGGGCAGGGTTCACCCCTCCACTTT
CASSSRGQGSPLHF
>.|.|TRBJ2-1|TRBV7-2
TGTGCCAGCAGCTTAAGGGAGAGCTCCTACAATGAGCAGTTCTTC
CASSLRESSYNEQFF
>.|once|TRBJ2-3|TRBV19
TGTGCCAGTAGGGGGGGAGACCGGGGGTATTTT
CASRGGDRGYF
>.|.|TRBJ2-7|TRBV7-6
TGTGCCAGCAGCGTGGACTCCTACTCCTACGAGCAGTACTTC
CASSVDSYSYEQYF
>TRBD2|.|TRBJ2-7|TRBV7-7
TGTGCCAGCAGCTTAGGGGGGGGTTCCTACGAGCAGTACTTC
CASSLGGGSYEQYF
>TRBD1|.|TRBJ2-1|TRBV19
TGTGCCAGTAGTATAGGGACAGGGGGCTATGAGCAGTTCTTC
CASSIGTGGYEQFF
>TRBD1|.|TRBJ1-5|TRBV30
TGTGCCTGGAGTGTAACAGGGGGTCAGCCCCAGCATTTT
CAWSVTGGQPQHF
>TRBD1|.|TRBJ1-2|TRBV27
TGTGCCAGCAGGGGGACAGGTCCCTATGGCTACACCTTC
CASRGTGPYGYTF
>TRBD1|.|TRBJ2-7|TRBV11-2
TGTGCCAGCAGCTCAATGACAGGGTTACTAGGCTACGAGCAGTACTTC
CASSSMTGLLGYEQYF
>TRBD1|.|TRBJ2-7|TRBV11-3
TGTGCCAGCAGCTTAGGGGACAGGGCGTTCTACGAGCAGTACTTC
CASSLGDRAFYEQYF
>.|.|TRBJ2-7|TRBV29-1
TGCAGCGTTGGGCGCGGGGTTAGCTCCTACGAGCAGTACTTC
CSVGRGVSSYEQYF
>.|.|TRBJ1-4|TRBV5-1
TGCGCCAGCAGCCAGACCCCGGGAGCCCAAAATGAAAAACTGTTTTTT
CASSQTPGAQNEKLFF
>.|.|TRBJ2-3|TRBV4-3
TGCGCCAGCAGCCAAGACACAGAAACAGGGATAGCAGATACGCAGTATTTT
CASSQDTETGIADTQYF
>.|.|TRBJ2-7|TRBV12-5
TGTGCTAGTGGCACGGGGTCCTACGAGCAGTACTTC
CASGTGSYEQYF
>.|.|TRBJ2-5|TRBV29-1
TGCAGCGTTGAAGGACAGCCCCAAGAGACCCAGTACTTC
CSVEGQPQETQYF
>TRBD1|.|TRBJ2-5|TRBV15
TGTGCCACCAGCAGTCGACAGGGAGAGACCCAGTACTTC
CATSSRQGETQYF
>TRBD2|.|TRBJ2-6|TRBV27
TGTGCCAGCAGTCCCTCAGCGGGAGGGGCCTCTGGGGCCAACGTCCTGACTTTC
CASSPSAGGASGANVLTF
>TRBD2|.|TRBJ2-7|TRBV5-6
TGTGCCAGCAGCTTGGTTGGCGGGGGGGTGTCCTACGAGCAGTACTTC
CASSLVGGGVSYEQYF
>.|.|TRBJ2-7|TRBV5-4
TGTGCCAGCAGCTTTGGGACTGACTCCTACGAGCAGTACTTC
CASSFGTDSYEQYF
>TRBD2|.|TRBJ2-2|TRBV7-2
TGTGCCAGCAGCCCTAGGACTAGCGGGGGCGGCGGGGAGCTGTTTTTT
CASSPRTSGGGGELFF
>TRBD1|.|TRBJ1-6|TRBV28
TGTGCCAGCAGATCCGGGACAGGGCCAGGTTCACCCCTCCACTTT
CASRSGTGPGSPLHF
>.|.|TRBJ1-2|TRBV7-9
TGTGCCAGCAGCTTAAGCCCGAGTCTTGACACCTTC
CASSLSPSLDTF
>TRBD2|.|TRBJ2-3|TRBV27
TGTGCCAGCAGCCGCTTGACTAGCGGGAGCGGGAGAGATACGCAGTATTTT
CASSRLTSGSGRDTQYF
>.|.|TRBJ2-5|TRBV2
TGTGCCAGCAGTGAAACAGGGTGGGAGACCCAGTACTTC
CASSETGWETQYF
>.|.|TRBJ1-1|TRBV5-8
TGTGCCAGCAGCTTGGTGGATACAGGTGGGAAAGCTTTCTTT
CASSLVDTGGKAFF
>TRBD2|few|TRBJ2-1|TRBV18
TGTGCCAGCTCACTACCCGGGACTAGCGGGAGGGCCCTGAATGAGCAGTTCTTC
CASSLPGTSGRALNEQFF
>.|.|TRBJ1-4|TRBV18
TGTGCCAGCTCACCACGGTCAGGGGATGAAAAACTGTTTTTT
CASSPRSGDEKLFF
>.|.|TRBJ2-3|TRBV12-5
TGTGCTAGTGGTTTGGTACGGTGGTTTCGCACAGATACGCAGTATTTT
CASGLVRWFRTDTQYF
>.|.|TRBJ2-7|TRBV29-1
TGCAGCGTTGAAGATGAGAGGTACGAGCAGTACTTC
CSVEDERYEQYF
>TRBD1|.|TRBJ2-2|TRBV2
TGTGCCAGCAGGGGACCGGGACAGGGGTACACCGGGGAGCTGTTTTTT
CASRGPGQGYTGELFF
>TRBD1|.|TRBJ1-6|TRBV6-1
TGTGCCAGCAAAAATCAGAGACAGGGAAATTCACCCCTCCACTTT
CASKNQRQGNSPLHF
>TRBD1|.|TRBJ1-1|TRBV10-3
TGTGCCACCGGGACAGAGAGTGAAGCTTTCTTT
CATGTESEAFF
>.|.|TRBJ2-6|TRBV28
TGTGCCAGCAGCCCGGCTGGGGCCAACGTCCTGACTTTC
CASSPAGANVLTF
>TRBD2|.|TRBJ2-1|TRBV9
TGTGCCAGCAGCGGGCTAGCGGGAGATGAGCAGTTCTTC
CASSGLAGDEQFF
>.|.|TRBJ1-3|TRBV5-1
TGCGCCAGCAGCTCTCAAGCCCGCCAGGGCCTCTCTGGAAACACCATATATTTT
CASSSQARQGLSGNTIYF
>TRBD2|.|TRBJ2-1|TRBV6-1
TGTGCCAGCAGGGGCCTAGCGGTGGCCTACAATGAGCAGTTCTTC
CASRGLAVAYNEQFF
>.|.|TRBJ1-2|TRBV7-9
TGTGCCAGCAGCTTAACCACCCTGAGACAGCCTAACTATGGCTACACCTTC
CASSLTTLRQPNYGYTF
>.|once|TRBJ1-6|TRBV21-1
TGTGCCAGCAGCAAAGTGCACCGGGACAGGAAGGGTTCACCCCTCCACTTT
CASSKVHRDRKGSPLHF
>TRBD1|.|TRBJ1-3|TRBV10-3
TGTGCCATCAGTGGGGACAGTGGAAACACCATATATTTT
CAISGDSGNTIYF
>.|.|TRBJ2-1|TRBV29-1
TGCAGCGGGGCTCGAGACAATGAGCAGTTCTTC
CSGARDNEQFF
>.|once|TRBJ2-1|TRBV6-5
TGTGCCAGCAGGAAGGGGGCGGGGGGACGTGTTGAGCAGTTCTTC
CASRKGAGGRVEQFF